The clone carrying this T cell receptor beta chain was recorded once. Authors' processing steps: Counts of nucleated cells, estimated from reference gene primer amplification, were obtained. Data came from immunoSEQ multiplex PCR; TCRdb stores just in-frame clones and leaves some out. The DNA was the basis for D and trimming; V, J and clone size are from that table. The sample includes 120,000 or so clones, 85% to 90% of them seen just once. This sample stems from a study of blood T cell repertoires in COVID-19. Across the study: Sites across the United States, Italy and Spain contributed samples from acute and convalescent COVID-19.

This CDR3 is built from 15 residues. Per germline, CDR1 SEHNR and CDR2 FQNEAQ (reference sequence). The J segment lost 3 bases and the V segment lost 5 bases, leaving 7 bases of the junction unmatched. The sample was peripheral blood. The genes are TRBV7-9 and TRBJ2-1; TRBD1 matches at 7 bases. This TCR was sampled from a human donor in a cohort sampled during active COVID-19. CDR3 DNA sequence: TGTGCCAGCAGCCCTCGGGACAGAATCTACAATGAGCAGTTCTTC. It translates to CASSPRDRIYNEQFF.